This T cell receptor (beta chain) was retrieved from a study of T-cell reconstitution after alpha-beta-depleted transplantation in children. Overall study findings and caveats: Reportedly, alpha-beta T cells present about two months post-transplant originated from several hundred expanded clones of graft origin.

This clonotype occurred a few times. Its antigen is undetermined. Germline V gene data show CDR1 as MDHEN and CDR2 as SYDVKM. V lost 5 bases to trimming and J lost 0 bases, with 18 bases between them. There are 17 residues in the CDR3. Using unique molecular identifiers, the investigators prepared the TCRbeta library. From the PCR reads, TCRdb called clonotypes with MiXCR, one entry per CDR3 protein. This sample has about 1,000,000 distinct CDR3 sequences; about 26% occur once, and the top ten carry 25% to 35%. This TCR was recovered from a boy under two years old who had a stem cell transplant for SCID, so the T cells may come from the graft donor. The J gene is TRBJ2-3, the V gene TRBV28, with a tentative D call TRBD1 (6 bases). The sample was PBMCs, mostly from graft donor cells, taken 360 days after TCRalphabeta/CD19-depleted stem cell transplant. This CDR3 reads CASSGDKSLSSTDTQYF. CDR3 nucleotides: TGTGCCAGCAGTGGGGACAAGTCTCTTTCTAGCACAGATACGCAGTATTTT.